This is a list of T cell receptor beta chains from one sample in a study of T cell repertoires in cytomegalovirus infection. TCRdb reanalysed the reads using MiXCR and keeps one entry per CDR3 protein. There are fewer than 550,000 distinct CDR3 sequences in the sample; around 11% occur only once, and approximately 10% lies in the top ten. Sequencing was performed on PBMCs. Receptor source: a human donor in good health (CMV status not recorded). Some clones in this sample may be carry-over from other donors' samples. CDR3s include the opening cysteine and the closing phenylalanine or tryptophan. D genes are given only for firm matches. The listing skips clone size in some rows; elsewhere it reads once, few, many or a size class.

D gene: TRBD2; clone size: NA; V gene: TRBV2; J gene: TRBJ2-1; CDR3 protein: CASRPWGGEQFF; CDR3 DNA: TGTGCCAGTCGCCCGTGGGGGGGTGAGCAGTTCTTC
D gene: NA; clone size: NA; V gene: TRBV5-1; J gene: TRBJ2-7; CDR3 protein: CASSPTGLPYEQYF; CDR3 DNA: TGCGCCAGCAGCCCGACGGGACTCCCCTACGAGCAGTACTTC
D gene: TRBD2; clone size: many; V gene: TRBV11-2; J gene: TRBJ2-4; CDR3 protein: CASSLGTSGSHIQYF; CDR3 DNA: TGTGCCAGCAGCTTAGGTACTAGCGGGAGTCACATTCAGTACTTC
D gene: NA; clone size: many; V gene: TRBV28; J gene: TRBJ2-7; CDR3 protein: CASSALPYEQYF; CDR3 DNA: TGTGCCAGCAGTGCCCTCCCCTACGAGCAGTACTTC
D gene: NA; clone size: many; V gene: TRBV28; J gene: TRBJ1-2; CDR3 protein: CASSFEPNSYGYTF; CDR3 DNA: TGTGCCAGCAGTTTCGAGCCAAATAGCTATGGCTACACCTTC
D gene: NA; clone size: NA; V gene: TRBV20-1; J gene: TRBJ1-5; CDR3 protein: CSAKEDTSNQPQHF; CDR3 DNA: TGCAGTGCTAAGGAGGATACGAGCAATCAGCCCCAGCATTTT
D gene: TRBD2; clone size: many; V gene: TRBV6-5; J gene: TRBJ2-1; CDR3 protein: CASSRGSGIAGNEQFF; CDR3 DNA: TGTGCCAGCAGCCGGGGTAGCGGGATTGCCGGAAATGAGCAGTTCTTC
D gene: NA; clone size: many; V gene: TRBV20-1; J gene: TRBJ1-2; CDR3 protein: CSAPAGGYTF; CDR3 DNA: TGCAGTGCTCCTGCAGGGGGCTACACCTTC
D gene: NA; clone size: many; V gene: TRBV12-3/TRBV12-4; J gene: TRBJ1-2; CDR3 protein: CASSPLVQGGYTF; CDR3 DNA: TGTGCCAGCAGTCCCCTGGTACAAGGGGGCTACACCTTC
D gene: NA; clone size: many; V gene: TRBV20-1; J gene: TRBJ2-1; CDR3 protein: CSATHHKSSYNEQFF; CDR3 DNA: TGCAGTGCTACGCACCATAAAAGCTCCTACAATGAGCAGTTCTTC
D gene: NA; clone size: many; V gene: TRBV7-2; J gene: TRBJ1-2; CDR3 protein: CASSPETNYGYTF; CDR3 DNA: TGTGCCAGCAGCCCAGAGACTAACTATGGCTACACCTTC
D gene: NA; clone size: many; V gene: TRBV20-1; J gene: TRBJ1-2; CDR3 protein: CSARDPEDPYGYTF; CDR3 DNA: TGCAGTGCTAGAGATCCGGAGGATCCCTATGGCTACACCTTC
D gene: NA; clone size: NA; V gene: TRBV20-1; J gene: TRBJ2-7; CDR3 protein: CSARDISEPYEQYF; CDR3 DNA: TGCAGTGCTAGAGATATTTCGGAGCCCTACGAGCAGTACTTC
D gene: TRBD1; clone size: many; V gene: TRBV10-3; J gene: TRBJ1-2; CDR3 protein: CAISGPTGTYGYTF; CDR3 DNA: TGTGCCATCAGTGGTCCGACAGGGACCTATGGCTACACCTTC
D gene: TRBD1; clone size: many; V gene: TRBV6-6; J gene: TRBJ1-3; CDR3 protein: CASSYRQGTSGNTIYF; CDR3 DNA: TGTGCCAGCAGTTATCGACAGGGGACTTCTGGAAACACCATATATTTT
D gene: NA; clone size: few; V gene: TRBV20-1; J gene: TRBJ2-3; CDR3 protein: CSASSGPSTDTQYF; CDR3 DNA: TGCAGTGCTTCAAGCGGGCCTAGCACAGATACGCAGTATTTT
D gene: NA; clone size: NA; V gene: TRBV12-3/TRBV12-4; J gene: TRBJ2-2; CDR3 protein: CASSLGGRDTPGNGGELFF; CDR3 DNA: TGTGCCAGCAGTTTAGGGGGGAGGGACACGCCGGGGAATGGCGGGGAGCTGTTTTTT
D gene: NA; clone size: few; V gene: TRBV20-1; J gene: TRBJ1-2; CDR3 protein: CSARRTTGLYGYTF; CDR3 DNA: TGCAGTGCTCGGAGGACAACAGGGCTCTATGGCTACACCTTC